This is a list of T cell receptor beta chains from one sample in a study of monozygotic twins with inflammatory bowel disease. TCRdb reprocessed the 5' RACE reads and reports one entry per CDR3 protein, with no DNA. The sample includes more than 350,000 distinct CDR3 sequences. The sequenced sample was blood. The receptors shown here come from a human donor with ulcerative colitis or Crohn's disease, or a healthy co-twin of an affected twin (not recorded which). Both conserved end residues are part of each CDR3.

j_call,v_call,cdr3_aa
TRBJ2-1,TRBV7-3,CASSPLAGATPNEQFF
TRBJ1-3,TRBV7-2,CASSLGPQGAGNTIYF
TRBJ1-1,TRBV20-1,CSAWQGGTEAFF
TRBJ1-2,TRBV30,CAWSADRNYGYTF
TRBJ2-5,TRBV7-9,CASSQTGAGETRYF
TRBJ1-5,TRBV25-1,CASSWTALEPQHF
TRBJ2-2,TRBV12-3/TRBV12-4,CASKFISTGLATPNTGELFF
TRBJ2-3,TRBV7-2,CASSLRDPLDTQYF
TRBJ2-5,TRBV5-1,CASSSRQGVGETQYF
TRBJ2-2,TRBV5-1,CASSLEDLNTGELFF
TRBJ1-1,TRBV18,CASSPPLRIRGSTNTEAFF
TRBJ2-3,TRBV7-2,CASSPLRGTTDTQYF
TRBJ2-3,TRBV7-6,CASSAAWSSTDTQYF
TRBJ1-1,TRBV7-6,CASSLEDTEAFF
TRBJ2-3,TRBV20-1,CSQRAGQQKTDTQYF
TRBJ2-2,TRBV7-8,CASSDGGAGAGELFF
TRBJ1-6,TRBV5-1,CASSPPGSSSPLHF
TRBJ2-7,TRBV12-3/TRBV12-4,CASSLRGLAGLSYEQYF
TRBJ2-1,TRBV20-1,CSANDRALGSYNEQFF
TRBJ1-5,TRBV20-1,CSARMGGSNQPQHF
TRBJ2-2,TRBV20-1,CSASGLLGLNTGELFF
TRBJ1-5,TRBV4-1,CASSQVPGTGNQPQHF
TRBJ2-1,TRBV29-1,CSTPGTLGGNEQFF
TRBJ1-6,TRBV12-3/TRBV12-4,CASSLNSPLHF
TRBJ1-3,TRBV4-3,CASSQDRAFSGNTIYF
TRBJ2-3,TRBV11-2,CASSLNPGLAGGLTDTQYF
TRBJ2-7,TRBV7-2,CGSSRSTGLIGEQYF
TRBJ1-5,TRBV3-1,CASSQGQQPQHF
TRBJ1-1,TRBV7-9,CASILSPGTGNTEAFF
TRBJ2-5,TRBV7-2,CASSLGPRETQYF
TRBJ2-7,TRBV5-1,CASSLETASSYEQYF
TRBJ1-4,TRBV2,CATRQTDVEKLFF
TRBJ2-1,TRBV19,CASSPDVGWGAEQFF
TRBJ2-1,TRBV6-1,CASSEVLAGSSYNEQFF
TRBJ2-3,TRBV12-3/TRBV12-4,CASRPGLPSSGGDTQYF
TRBJ2-2,TRBV5-4,CASSLPGSQAGELFF
TRBJ2-1,TRBV11-2,CASSLVVGSYNEQFF